One sample yielded the 14 T cell receptor beta chains listed below, sequenced in a study of cytomegalovirus exposure and HLA in healthy donors. The PCR contained 60 Vbeta and 13 Jbeta primers. The table came from immunoSEQ multiplex PCR; TCRdb's copy has only in-frame clones and leaves some out. The table has 100,000 or so clones, approximately 57% seen once. Source material: PBMCs. These receptors were collected from a woman in her 30s in good health and CMV-seronegative.

This clone was seen a handful of times. The rearrangement joins TRBV5-1 to TRBJ1-5; 7 nucleotides line up with TRBD1. Germline values: CDR1 SGHRS, CDR2 YFSETQ. V shed 0 bases, J shed 5 bases, and the junction held 2 bases outside the gene matches. CDR3 length equals 14 residues. The CDR3 protein is CASSLGQGDQPQHF. DNA for the CDR3: TGCGCCAGCAGCTTGGGACAGGGCGATCAGCCCCAGCATTTT.

The chain carries TRBV11-2 and TRBJ2-3; D is ambiguous. The CDR3 contains 12 residues. The germline V gene has CDR1 SGHAT and CDR2 FQNNGV. The V end was cut by 5 bases, the J end by 6 bases, with 9 bases between. The CDR3, as DNA: TGTGCCAGCAGCCCGCGGTTGGATACGCAGTATTTT. Protein: CASSPRLDTQYF. The whole variable domain, filled in from reference TRBV11-2 and TRBJ2-3, reads EAGVAQSPRYKIIEKRQSVAFWCNPISGHATLYWYQQILGQGPKLLIQFQNNGVVDDSQLPKDRFSAERLKGVDSTLKIQPAKLEDSAVYLCASSPRLDTQYFGPGTRLTVL.

The rearrangement uses TRBV30 and TRBJ1-1; 7 positions agree with TRBD1. Trimming cost V 7 bases and J 5 bases; bases outside gene matches: 10. Germline CDR1 reads GTSNPN; CDR2 reads SVGIG (reference sequence). The CDR3 covers 13 residues. CDR3 region: CALQGRGGTEAFF. The DNA for the CDR3 is TGTGCCTTACAGGGGCGCGGTGGGACTGAAGCTTTCTTT.

The rearrangement uses TRBV10-3 and TRBJ2-2; TRBD2 agrees at 9 bases. Germline loops: CDR1 ENHRY, CDR2 SYGVKD. The CDR3 consists of 13 residues. Unmatched junction bases numbered 5, after V lost 7 bases and J lost 8 bases. Here the CDR3 reads CAIKEREAGELFF. As DNA, the CDR3 is TGTGCCATCAAAGAGCGGGAGGCTGGGGAGCTGTTTTTT.

As concerns this clone: The junction and the germline gene differ at one end; a read error may be behind it. Other DNA sequences in the sample encode the same CDR3. V gene TRBV9 combines with J gene TRBJ2-3; perhaps TRBD1 as D (6 bases). CDR1 is SGDLS and CDR2 is YYNGEE in the germline V gene. The CDR3 runs 14 residues. CDR3 in DNA: TGTGCCAGCAGCGTAGTTGGGGGCGGTGATACACAGTATTTT. It codes for CASSVVGGGDTQYF.

The rearrangement joins TRBV12-5 to TRBJ1-5; D is uncertain. This CDR3 spans 14 amino acids. V dropped 1 base and J dropped 1 base, with 5 bases sitting between them. Germline V lookup: CDR1 LGHNT, CDR2 FRNRAP. The CDR3 region is CASGLEPSNQPQHF. CDR3 DNA sequence: TGTGCTAGTGGTTTGGAGCCAAGCAATCAGCCCCAGCATTTT.

The J gene is TRBJ1-1, the V gene TRBV2, with D maybe TRBD1 (5 bases). The V end was cut by 7 bases, the J end by 1 base, with 7 bases between. Germline V gene lookup returns CDR1 SNHLY and CDR2 FYNNEI. This CDR3 is built from 12 residues. The CDR3 spells CASTQGNTEAFF. In DNA form, the CDR3 reads TGTGCCAGCACCCAGGGGAACACTGAAGCTTTCTTT.

This clone showed up just a few times. This chain joins TRBV12-5 and TRBJ2-1; maybe TRBD1 (6 bases). This CDR3 contains 15 residues. The germline V gene encodes CDR1 LGHNT and CDR2 FRNRAP. Trimming cost V 1 base and J 6 bases, with 13 bases left between them. CDR3 protein: CASGLGQGSGNEQFF. The DNA for the CDR3 is TGTGCTAGTGGTTTGGGTCAGGGGAGCGGCAATGAGCAGTTCTTC.

The chain has TRBV5-1 and TRBJ2-7; D might be TRBD2 (5 bases). Trimming stripped 0 bases from V and 7 bases from J, with 8 bases between. The CDR3 is made up of 12 amino acids. Germline CDR1 SGHRS, CDR2 YFSETQ. The CDR3 DNA reads TGCGCCAGCAGCTTGGATACGGGGGAGCAGTACTTC. It specifies CASSLDTGEQYF.

The CDR3 coding sequence is TGTGCCATCTCTCCCACGGCGGGTGAGCAGTTCTTC. Amino acid sequence: CAISPTAGEQFF. The chain joins TRBV10-3 to TRBJ2-1; TRBD2 is a possible D gene (5 bases). Germline V lookup: CDR1 ENHRY, CDR2 SYGVKD. V was trimmed by 8 bases and J by 9 bases, leaving 14 bases between them. This CDR3 has 12 residues.

This rearrangement joins TRBV28 to TRBJ2-7, with 8 bases matching TRBD1. The CDR3 consists of 14 residues. CDR1 is MDHEN and CDR2 is SYDVKM in the germline V gene. Germline trimming cut 5 bases from V and 2 bases from J; bases unmatched to any gene: 5. CDR3 sequence reads: CASSEEDRAYEQYF. The CDR3 DNA sequence: TGTGCCAGCAGTGAGGAGGACAGGGCCTACGAGCAGTACTTC.

The rearrangement joins TRBV6-1 to TRBJ2-7, with D possibly matching TRBD1 (5 bases). CDR1 is MNHNS and CDR2 is SASEGT in the germline V gene. V gave up 2 bases and J gave up 5 bases, with 16 bases separating them. The CDR3 totals 15 residues. CDR3 in amino acids: CASSERQGIYHEQYF. CDR3 bases: TGTGCCAGCAGTGAACGGCAGGGTATATACCACGAGCAGTACTTC.

The gene calls are TRBV27 and TRBJ1-4; possibly TRBD1 for D (5 bases). CDR3 length: 13 amino acids. V was cut by 7 bases and J by 8 bases, with 14 bases left in between. CDR1 is MNHEY and CDR2 is SMNVEV in the germline V gene (reference sequence). The CDR3 DNA is TGTGCCAGCAAACCTCGGGGGAGGGAAAAACTGTTTTTT. This gives the protein CASKPRGREKLFF.

The chain employs TRBV13 and TRBJ1-2, with 11 bases matching TRBD1. The trim removed 3 bases at V and 5 bases at J, leaving 2 bases unmatched. This CDR3 comprises 14 residues. The germline gives CDR1 PRHDT, CDR2 FYEKMQ (reference sequence). In DNA, the CDR3 is TGTGCCAGCAGCTTCGGGACAGGGGGATATGGCTACACCTTC. Its translation: CASSFGTGGYGYTF.